These 29 T cell receptor beta chains share one sample of origin, sequenced in a study of a mutant IDH1 vaccine in newly diagnosed glioma. Some clones are missing from TCRdb's copy, which holds only in-frame ones; the method was immunoSEQ multiplex PCR. The repertoire holds around 89,000 clones, with around four fifths as singletons. The time point is: baseline, week 1 (first vaccination visit). Treatment of the sample: pre-vaccination baseline after standard-of-care therapy. The sample consisted of PBMCs, taken from a glioma patient treated with radiotherapy, temozolomide or both. These receptors were taken from a woman in her 50s with glioma.

This chain links TRBV6-6 with TRBJ2-5; a possible D gene is TRBD2 (6 bases). With 5 bases removed from V and 0 bases from J, the gap between germline ends came to 7 bases. The V gene's germline CDR1 is MNHNY and CDR2 SVGAGI (reference sequence). This CDR3 is 13 amino acids long. As DNA, the CDR3 is TGTGCCAGCAGTCGGGGGTACCAAGAGACCCAGTACTTC. This gives the protein CASSRGYQETQYF.

The chain employs TRBV28 and TRBJ2-1; 14 bases fit TRBD2. The CDR3 sequence is 15 residues long. Germline assignment: CDR1 MDHEN and CDR2 SYDVKM. The ends lost 4 bases at V and 9 bases at J; junction bases unmatched: 5. CDR3 coding DNA: TGTGCCAGCAGTTCGGGGACTAGCGGGGGCCTTGAGCAGTTCTTC. Encoded protein: CASSSGTSGGLEQFF.

The chain combines TRBV5-1 with TRBJ1-2, with D perhaps TRBD1 (5 bases). The CDR3 covers 14 residues. Germline-derived CDR1 and CDR2 are SGHRS and YFSETQ. The V and J ends lost 0 bases and 8 bases respectively, with 14 bases between them. The CDR3 nucleotides are TGCGCCAGCAGCTTGGGTCACGAGGGGATGGGCTACACCTTC. Encoded protein: CASSLGHEGMGYTF.

This clone occurred a few times. The chain joins TRBV4-1 to TRBJ1-6; D gene uncertain. Trimming took off 0 bases at V and 3 bases at J, with 9 bases between the two ends. This CDR3 region has 16 residues. CDR1 and CDR2 (germline): MGHRA, YSYEKL. CDR3 protein: CASSQDERIYNSPLHF. DNA for the CDR3: TGCGCCAGCAGCCAAGACGAGCGGATCTATAATTCACCCCTCCACTTT.

CDR3 sequence: CASSSTGSQPQHF. The CDR3 DNA reads as TGTGCCAGCAGTTCGACAGGGTCTCAGCCCCAGCATTTT. This sequence joins TRBV6-5 and TRBJ1-5; the match to TRBD1 covers 7 bases. CDR3 length equals 13 residues. The germline V gene has CDR1 MNHEY and CDR2 SVGAGI. J lost 6 bases, V lost 4 bases, and 3 bases had no gene match.

V usage is TRBV5-4 and J usage is TRBJ1-6; the D is unclear. The CDR3 has 15 amino acids. The germline V and J ends were trimmed by 4 bases and 8 bases, with 16 bases remaining between them. CDR1 and CDR2 (germline): SGHNT, YYREEE (reference sequence). This CDR3 reads CASSRRTGKDSPLHF. CDR3 coding DNA: TGTGCCAGCAGCAGACGGACGGGCAAAGATTCACCCCTCCACTTT.

This chain uses TRBV6-5 with TRBJ1-2, with D tentatively TRBD1 (5 bases). Trimming left V 0 bases short and J 4 bases short, with 9 bases between. The CDR3 is made up of 14 amino acids. CDR1 and CDR2 (germline): MNHEY, SVGAGI. DNA for the CDR3: TGTGCCAGCAGTTACTCGAGGGGTGCCTATGGCTACACCTTC. Translating gives CASSYSRGAYGYTF.

The V gene is TRBV19, the J gene TRBJ1-4, with D possibly TRBD1 on 5 matching bases. CDR1 is LNHDA and CDR2 is SQIVND in the germline V gene (reference sequence). The CDR3 is made up of 15 amino acids. Trimming removed 3 bases from V and 5 bases from J, with 13 bases in between. In DNA, the CDR3 is TGTGCCAGTAGTATTCCACGGGACGGCAATGAAAAACTGTTTTTT. This codes for CASSIPRDGNEKLFF.

The chain has TRBV15 and TRBJ2-3; D ambiguous. The germline V gene has CDR1 LNHNV and CDR2 YYDKDF (reference sequence). The CDR3 is 13 residues long. V shed 0 bases and J shed 7 bases, with 8 bases lying between them. CDR3 region: CATSREVKYTQYF. The DNA of the CDR3 is TGTGCCACCAGCAGAGAAGTGAAGTATACGCAGTATTTT.

The genes are TRBV5-1 and TRBJ2-1; TRBD1 matches at 9 bases. Losses at the gene ends were 3 bases for V and 1 base for J; bases not matched to a gene: 14. The CDR3 loop spans 19 amino acids. Germline CDR1 and CDR2: SGHRS and YFSETQ. The CDR3 DNA sequence: TGCGCCAGCAGCTCCCCCGGGACAGGGATGATTAGGTCCTACAATGAGCAGTTCTTC. Translation gives CASSSPGTGMIRSYNEQFF.

This clone has only a few counts. This chain links TRBV5-6 with TRBJ1-1, with unresolved D. Germline assignment: CDR1 SGHDT and CDR2 YYEEEE. This CDR3 comprises 12 residues. V dropped 7 bases and J dropped 1 base, with 8 bases sitting between them. The CDR3 reads CASGRPNTEAFF. The CDR3 nucleotides are TGTGCCAGCGGGCGGCCGAACACTGAAGCTTTCTTT.

Note on this clone: The final CDR3 position lacks the conserved phenylalanine or tryptophan, pointing to a likely read error. The DNA is left out, because the CDR3 cannot be placed on it with certainty; the CDR3 is given as TCRdb lists it. The chain joins TRBV6-4 to TRBJ1-1. Counting both end residues, the CDR3 totals 10 amino acids. CDR1 MRHNA and CDR2 SNTAGT come from the germline V gene. The CDR3 protein is CASSLGGLLL.

The chain links TRBV30 to TRBJ2-1, with 10 bases matching TRBD2. The V segment lost 7 bases and the J segment 0 bases; nucleotides outside the gene matches: 6. The germline gives CDR1 GTSNPN, CDR2 SVGIG (reference sequence). The CDR3 consists of 15 residues. CDR3 sequence reads: CALLAGKSSYNEQFF. The CDR3 coding sequence is TGTGCCTTACTAGCGGGAAAAAGCTCCTACAATGAGCAGTTCTTC.

The CDR3 is CASSLGLGTEAFF. The CDR3 DNA reads as TGTGCCAGCAGCTTAGGACTGGGGACTGAAGCTTTCTTT. The J gene is TRBJ1-1, the V gene TRBV11-2, with D hard to call. Germline CDR1 and CDR2: SGHAT and FQNNGV. This CDR3 spans 13 amino acids. The V end was cut by 1 base, the J end by 5 bases, with 8 bases between.

V usage is TRBV30 and J usage is TRBJ1-2; D gene ambiguous. This CDR3 has 14 amino acids. Trimming took off 4 bases at V and 4 bases at J, with 16 bases between the two ends. CDR1 is GTSNPN, CDR2 SVGIG, per germline (reference sequence). CDR3 sequence reads: CAWIGTGKFYGYTF. The DNA of the CDR3 is TGTGCCTGGATTGGTACGGGGAAGTTCTATGGCTACACCTTC.

The chain carries TRBV2 and TRBJ1-6; D is ambiguous. Germline loops: CDR1 SNHLY, CDR2 FYNNEI. This CDR3 spans 16 amino acids. Trimming stripped 8 bases from V and 5 bases from J, with 19 bases between. As DNA, the CDR3 is TGTGCCAGCGGAGCAATGAGGACGGGGAATAATTCACCCCTCCACTTT. It encodes CASGAMRTGNNSPLHF.

The CDR3 protein is CAWRGQGARQPQHF. In nucleotides, the CDR3 is TGTGCCTGGAGAGGTCAGGGGGCCCGGCAGCCCCAGCATTTT. The chain is built from TRBV30 and TRBJ1-5, with TRBD1 matching 8 bases. This CDR3 has 14 amino acids. Losses at the gene ends were 3 bases for V and 7 bases for J; bases not matched to a gene: 8. Looked up from germline, CDR1 is GTSNPN and CDR2 is SVGIG (reference sequence).

V and J are TRBV5-1 and TRBJ2-7; TRBD1 matches at 10 bases. With 4 bases clipped from V and 3 bases from J, the junction kept 4 bases outside the gene matches. The CDR3 consists of 14 residues. CDR1 is SGHRS and CDR2 is YFSETQ in the germline V gene. The CDR3 coding sequence is TGCGCCAGCAGCCCCCGGACAGGGGGCTACGAGCAGTACTTC. As protein: CASSPRTGGYEQYF.

This clone showed up just a few times. The J gene is TRBJ1-1, the V gene TRBV19, with 7 bases identical to TRBD1. The junction had 4 bases not matched to a gene; V was cut back by 2 bases and J by 1 base. Per the germline V gene, CDR1 is LNHDA and CDR2 is SQIVND (reference sequence). The CDR3 has 15 amino acids. The CDR3 loop is CASSITGAANTEAFF. As DNA, the CDR3 is TGTGCCAGTAGTATAACAGGGGCCGCGAACACTGAAGCTTTCTTT.

The V gene is TRBV6-5, the J gene TRBJ2-1; D unresolved. The V gene's germline CDR1 is MNHEY and CDR2 SVGAGI. The ends were cut back, 2 bases at V and 7 bases at J, with 6 bases in the middle. The length of the CDR3 is 12 residues. The CDR3: CASSYPGNEQFF. The CDR3 nucleotides are TGTGCCAGCAGTTACCCCGGGAATGAGCAGTTCTTC.

This clone has just one count. The CDR3 loop is CASSVQGGGAFF. For the CDR3, the DNA is TGTGCCAGCAGCGTACAGGGTGGAGGAGCTTTCTTT. The chain carries TRBV7-8 and TRBJ1-1; TRBD1 might be the D (6 bases). Germline V CDR1 and CDR2: SGHVS, FQNEAQ. The CDR3 length is 12 residues. Deletions cut 5 bases from V and 10 bases from J, with 14 bases between.

The genes are TRBV2 and TRBJ2-2; D is unclear. CDR1 and CDR2 from the germline V gene are SNHLY and FYNNEI. V dropped 8 bases and J dropped 5 bases, with 24 bases sitting between them. The CDR3 runs 17 residues. The CDR3: CASSRAPERARTGELFF. CDR3 sequence (DNA): TGTGCCAGCTCGCGAGCCCCAGAAAGGGCGAGGACCGGGGAGCTGTTTTTT.

V and J are TRBV19 and TRBJ1-5; weak D call: TRBD1 (5 bases). V was shortened by 7 bases and J by 7 bases, with 14 bases between the two germline ends. Germline lookup yields CDR1 LNHDA and CDR2 SQIVND (reference sequence). The CDR3 contains 13 residues. This CDR3 reads CASNSVRDQPQHF. The CDR3, as DNA: TGTGCCAGTAATTCGGTAAGGGACCAGCCCCAGCATTTT.

The rearrangement joins TRBV14 to TRBJ2-5; D possibly uses TRBD1 or TRBD2 (5 bases each). Germline-derived CDR1 and CDR2 are SGHDN and FVKESK. The length of the CDR3 is 14 residues. Trimming removed 4 bases from V and 5 bases from J, with 14 bases in between. The CDR3 here is CASSPGRRTETQYF. The CDR3 DNA reads TGTGCCAGCAGCCCGGGACGGCGAACGGAGACCCAGTACTTC.

The rearrangement links TRBV15 to TRBJ2-1, with 8 bases aligning to TRBD2. The length of the CDR3 is 14 residues. The J segment lost 8 bases and the V segment lost 8 bases, leaving 11 bases of the junction unmatched. Germline V gene sequence: CDR1 LNHNV, CDR2 YYDKDF (reference sequence). For the CDR3, the DNA is TGTGCCACCCATTCGGGGGGGGGCCTAGATGAGCAGTTCTTC. This translates into CATHSGGGLDEQFF.

This clone occurred once. J is TRBJ2-5 and V is TRBV6-4; D is undetermined. The CDR3 is 13 residues long. Germline CDR1 MRHNA, CDR2 SNTAGT. Deletions cut 6 bases from V and 1 base from J, with 9 bases between. This CDR3 reads CASSHSLQETQYF. CDR3 bases: TGTGCCAGCAGCCACAGCCTCCAAGAGACCCAGTACTTC.

Here the CDR3 DNA reads TGTGCCAGCAGAGAAGGGACAGGTACGAACACTGAAGCTTTCTTT. Amino acid sequence: CASREGTGTNTEAFF. This rearrangement joins TRBV7-9 to TRBJ1-1, with 8 bases fitting TRBD1. The CDR3 totals 15 residues. Germline CDR1 and CDR2: SEHNR and FQNEAQ (reference sequence). The V segment lost 6 bases and the J segment 1 base; nucleotides outside the gene matches: 7.

The genes are TRBV7-6 and TRBJ1-2; D may be TRBD1 (6 bases). V was shortened by 5 bases and J by 4 bases, with 20 bases between the two germline ends. CDR1 and CDR2 (germline): SGHVS, FNYEAQ. This CDR3 spans 16 amino acids. CDR3 in amino acids: CASSPGGSPAVYGYTF. The CDR3 coding sequence is TGTGCCAGCAGCCCTGGGGGCTCGCCGGCCGTCTATGGCTACACCTTC.

This chain links TRBV2 with TRBJ1-6; 9 nucleotides agree with TRBD1. Germline CDR1 is SNHLY and CDR2 is FYNNEI. J gave up 10 bases and V 5 bases, and 9 bases lay outside the gene matches. The CDR3 has 15 amino acids. The CDR3 bases are TGTGCCAGCAGTCGCGGGGACAGGGCAAGGTCACCCCTCCACTTT. As protein: CASSRGDRARSPLHF.